What follows are 8 T cell receptor beta chains derived from one specimen sequenced in a study of shared clonotypes between healthy human individuals. The data were produced by immunoSEQ multiplex PCR, yet TCRdb's version contains in-frame clones alone and is incomplete. The sample has around 1 million clones, over 75% seen once. The sequencing input was memory CD4+ T cells sorted from blood. Sample subset: CD45RA-negative fraction. These receptor sequences come from a man between 18 and 29 years old in good health.

This chain connects TRBV7-2 to TRBJ2-1; D may correspond to TRBD1 or TRBD2 (7 bases each). Germline lookup yields CDR1 SGHTA and CDR2 FQGNSA. Trimming removed 2 bases at V and 6 bases at J, with 20 bases between. The CDR3 consists of 17 residues. CDR3 loop: CASSLRQGGREGNEQFF. The CDR3 DNA follows: TGTGCCAGCAGCTTACGACAGGGCGGGAGAGAAGGCAATGAGCAGTTCTTC.

In its sample, this clone was seen a few times. The gene calls are TRBV15 and TRBJ1-3; a possible D gene is TRBD1 (6 bases). The CDR3 has 15 residues. Germline loops: CDR1 LNHNV, CDR2 YYDKDF (reference sequence). V gave up 0 bases and J gave up 4 bases, with 10 bases separating them. The CDR3 bases are TGTGCCACCAGCAGAGAAGGACAGAAGGGAAACACCATATATTTT. Residues: CATSREGQKGNTIYF.

The chain has TRBV4-1 and TRBJ1-3; TRBD1 matches 9 bases. V was clipped by 1 base and J by 0 bases; unmatched bases: 13. CDR1 MGHRA and CDR2 YSYEKL come from the germline V gene. CDR3 size: 20 residues. CDR3 sequence reads: CASSQAVTGGNRRSGNTIYF. As DNA, the CDR3 is TGCGCCAGCAGCCAAGCTGTGACAGGGGGAAATCGCCGCTCTGGAAACACCATATATTTT.

This clone was picked up many times. V gene TRBV9 combines with J gene TRBJ1-1, with D unclear. The CDR3 contains 13 residues. The germline V gene has CDR1 SGDLS and CDR2 YYNGEE. Trimming left V 3 bases short and J 11 bases short, with 17 bases between. CDR3 residues: CASSGIPGVGAFF. Here the CDR3 DNA reads TGTGCCAGCAGCGGCATCCCGGGTGTTGGGGCTTTCTTT.

The rearrangement links TRBV6-5 to TRBJ2-7; unclear D gene. CDR1 and CDR2 from the germline V gene are MNHEY and SVGAGI. The CDR3 is 15 residues long. Trimming removed 7 bases at V and 0 bases at J, with 16 bases between. The CDR3 reads CASTSDIKNSYEQYF. In DNA, the CDR3 is TGTGCCAGCACCTCCGACATAAAGAACTCCTACGAGCAGTACTTC.

This sequence joins TRBV28 and TRBJ1-2; no definite D call. From germline, CDR1 is MDHEN and CDR2 SYDVKM. The V gene lost 10 bases and the J gene lost 3 bases, with 9 bases spanning the gap. There are 11 residues in the CDR3. This chain's CDR3 is CATLGHYGYTF. DNA of the CDR3: TGTGCCACGCTCGGACACTATGGCTACACCTTC.

The chain carries TRBV27 and TRBJ2-7; D is unresolved. Trimming took 8 bases from V and 4 from J, leaving 12 bases between them. Germline values: CDR1 MNHEY, CDR2 SMNVEV (reference sequence). CDR3 length: 12 amino acids. The CDR3 is CASSGPGYEQYF. The CDR3 coding sequence is TGTGCCAGCTCCGGCCCCGGGTACGAGCAGTACTTC.

The chain uses TRBV5-4 and TRBJ2-3, with a weak D call TRBD2 (5 bases). V was clipped by 0 bases and J by 2 bases, with 7 bases between them. Per germline, CDR1 SGHNT and CDR2 YYREEE (reference sequence). CDR3 length: 14 amino acids. For the CDR3, the DNA is TGTGCCAGCAGCTTGGAGCGGCCCACAGATACGCAGTATTTT. Protein product: CASSLERPTDTQYF.